The 18 T cell receptor beta chains reported below all come from one sample, sequenced in a study of cytomegalovirus exposure and HLA in healthy donors. PCR primers comprised 60 Vbeta and 13 Jbeta primers. The table came from immunoSEQ multiplex PCR; TCRdb's copy has only in-frame clones and leaves some out. The table records under 200,000 clones, under 80% of them present only once. The sample comprised PBMCs. Every receptor here comes from a female donor in good health and CMV-seronegative.

This sequence joins TRBV11-3 and TRBJ2-1; maybe TRBD1 (5 bases). Germline CDR1 is SGHNT and CDR2 is YENEEA. The CDR3 is made up of 14 amino acids. The V end lost 5 bases, the J end lost 5 bases, and 13 bases lay between the germline ends. CDR3 DNA: TGTGCCAGCAGCGTGGCAGGGATCCACAATGAGCAGTTCTTC. Translating gives CASSVAGIHNEQFF.

The gene calls are TRBV7-3 and TRBJ2-1; no reliable D call. The V end was cut by 5 bases, the J end by 8 bases, with 10 bases between. The germline CDR1 and CDR2 sequences are SGHTA and FQGTGA. This CDR3 is built from 12 residues. The CDR3 coding sequence is TGTGCCAGCAGCCTGACTTGGGATGAGCAGTTCTTC. Translated: CASSLTWDEQFF. Together with reference TRBV7-3 and TRBJ2-1, the CDR3 gives the full variable domain: GAGVSQTPSNKVTEKGKYVELRCDPISGHTALYWYRQSLGQGPEFLIYFQGTGAADDSGLPNDRFFAVRPEGSVSTLKIQRTERGDSAVYLCASSLTWDEQFFGPGTRLTVL.

This clone came up once. The rearrangement joins TRBV10-3 to TRBJ2-5; TRBD1 matches at 8 bases. The DNA end is more similar to TRBJ2-7, so the J call may be wrong. This CDR3 has 14 amino acids. CDR1 is ENHRY, CDR2 SYGVKD, per germline. CDR3 in amino acids: CAISEQGALDEQYF. CDR3 nucleotides: TGTGCCATCAGTGAGCAGGGGGCGCTGGACGAGCAGTACTTC.

The J gene is TRBJ2-5, the V gene TRBV27; TRBD2 aligns across 9 bases. V was clipped by 7 bases and J by 2 bases; unmatched bases: 11. The CDR3 has 16 residues. CDR1 is MNHEY and CDR2 is SMNVEV in the germline V gene (reference sequence). DNA of the CDR3: TGTGCCAGCACCCCTGGGCTAGCGGGACCTCAAGAGACCCAGTACTTC. This encodes CASTPGLAGPQETQYF.

The rearrangement uses TRBV5-4 and TRBJ2-7; 14 nucleotides match TRBD2. Germline V gives CDR1 SGHNT, CDR2 YYREEE (reference sequence). This CDR3 has 17 residues. The trim removed 5 bases at V and 1 base at J, leaving 8 bases unmatched. CDR3 region: CASRGLAGEDISYEQYF. For the CDR3, the DNA is TGTGCCAGCAGGGGACTAGCGGGAGAGGATATATCCTACGAGCAGTACTTC.

This chain links TRBV9 with TRBJ1-3; no clear D gene. The germline gives CDR1 SGDLS, CDR2 YYNGEE. Trimming took off 3 bases at V and 0 bases at J, with 13 bases between the two ends. CDR3 length equals 16 residues. The CDR3 protein is CASSDNQVPSGNTIYF. DNA for the CDR3: TGTGCCAGCAGCGACAATCAGGTACCCTCTGGAAACACCATATATTTT.

This sequence joins TRBV21-1 and TRBJ2-5; TRBD2 reflects the table's D call only, with no check against the DNA. TRBV21-1 constitutes a pseudogene. The CDR3 has 16 residues. CDR3 residues: CASSKVPRGGRETQYF. The CDR3 region has the DNA TGTGCCAGCAGCAAAGTACCACGGGGGGGTCGAGAGACCCAGTACTTC.

V gene TRBV28 combines with J gene TRBJ1-1; no clear D. Trimming left V 5 bases short and J 1 base short, with 8 bases between. This CDR3 has 13 residues. The V gene's germline CDR1 is MDHEN and CDR2 SYDVKM. The CDR3 coding sequence is TGTGCCAGCAGTACCGACAAGAACACTGAAGCTTTCTTT. This encodes CASSTDKNTEAFF.

This clone was seen more than once but under ten times. The gene calls are TRBV28 and TRBJ2-7, with 9 bases matching TRBD1. CDR3 length equals 14 residues. V lost 7 bases to trimming and J lost 2 bases; unmatched junction nucleotides: 6. Per germline, CDR1 MDHEN and CDR2 SYDVKM. Here the CDR3 reads CASTADRGTYEQYF. DNA of the CDR3: TGTGCCAGCACCGCCGACAGGGGGACCTACGAGCAGTACTTC.

The chain combines TRBV4-3 with TRBJ1-2; 8 bases fit TRBD1. V lost 2 bases and J lost 8; bases outside the gene matches: 7. This CDR3 contains 14 residues. Germline CDR1 is LGHNA and CDR2 is YSLEER. The CDR3 region is CASSQLQGARGYTF. The CDR3 bases are TGCGCCAGCAGCCAACTTCAGGGGGCACGCGGCTACACCTTC.

The chain carries TRBV2 and TRBJ2-7; D remains unclear. V lost 5 bases and J lost 1, with 15 bases in between. Germline CDR1 and CDR2: SNHLY and FYNNEI. The CDR3 extends over 15 amino acids. CDR3 protein: CASSSGWAGSYEQYF. The CDR3 nucleotides read TGTGCCAGCAGTTCAGGTTGGGCAGGTTCCTACGAGCAGTACTTC.

The chain uses TRBV7-9 and TRBJ2-2; a possible D gene is TRBD1 (5 bases). Germline CDR1 reads SEHNR; CDR2 reads FQNEAQ (reference sequence). Trimming shortened V by 2 bases and J by 1 base, and 5 bases separated the two germline ends. The CDR3 is made up of 14 amino acids. The CDR3 region is CASSLTGNTGELFF. DNA for the CDR3: TGTGCCAGCAGCTTAACAGGGAACACCGGGGAGCTGTTTTTT.

This clone was counted between two and nine times. The gene calls are TRBV4-2 and TRBJ2-7; the D gene is possibly TRBD2 (5 bases). Between the trimmed V and J ends, which lost 4 bases and 0 bases, there was a span of 7 bases. Germline V gene sequence: CDR1 LGHNA, CDR2 YNFKEQ. The CDR3 contains 13 residues. The CDR3 sequence is CASSLRDSYEQYF. The CDR3 DNA is TGTGCCAGCAGCCTCCGGGACTCCTACGAGCAGTACTTC.

V is TRBV14 and J is TRBJ1-4; D gene unclear. Trimming stripped 3 bases from V and 8 bases from J, with 16 bases between. CDR1 and CDR2 from the germline V gene are SGHDN and FVKESK. The CDR3 is 15 amino acids. CDR3 sequence reads: CASSHPMGGNEKLFF. The CDR3 nucleotides are TGTGCCAGCAGCCATCCGATGGGAGGGAACGAAAAACTGTTTTTT.

The chain is built from TRBV7-8 and TRBJ2-1; tentatively, D is TRBD2 (5 bases). With 0 bases removed from V and 5 bases from J, the gap between germline ends came to 17 bases. The germline gives CDR1 SGHVS, CDR2 FQNEAQ. The CDR3 is 17 residues long. DNA of the CDR3: TGTGCCAGCAGCTTAGCGGGTCGGCTAGCCGGTAACAATGAGCAGTTCTTC. This translates into CASSLAGRLAGNNEQFF.

The genes are TRBV9 and TRBJ2-5; TRBD2 is a possible D gene (5 bases). V lost 6 bases to trimming and J lost 2 bases, with 17 bases between them. CDR3 length: 15 residues. The germline V gene has CDR1 SGDLS and CDR2 YYNGEE. The CDR3 nucleotides read TGTGCCAGCAAAGCCGGGAACAGCCGGCAAGAGACCCAGTACTTC. Its translation: CASKAGNSRQETQYF.

The genes are TRBV6-6 and TRBJ1-1; the D gene is possibly TRBD1 (6 bases). CDR3 length: 13 residues. Germline V CDR1 and CDR2: MNHNY, SVGAGI (reference sequence). V shed 4 bases and J shed 4 bases, with 10 bases lying between them. Written as DNA, the CDR3 is TGTGCCAGCAGTTGGACAGATAGCACTGAAGCTTTCTTT. Amino acid sequence: CASSWTDSTEAFF.

The genes are TRBV4-2 and TRBJ2-2, with D unclear. V lost 2 bases, J lost 3 bases, and 16 bases lay in between. The germline V gene has CDR1 LGHNA and CDR2 YNFKEQ. The CDR3 runs 17 residues. The CDR3 sequence: CASSQLRQRGDTGELFF. The CDR3, as DNA: TGTGCCAGCAGCCAATTAAGGCAACGCGGCGACACCGGGGAGCTGTTTTTT.